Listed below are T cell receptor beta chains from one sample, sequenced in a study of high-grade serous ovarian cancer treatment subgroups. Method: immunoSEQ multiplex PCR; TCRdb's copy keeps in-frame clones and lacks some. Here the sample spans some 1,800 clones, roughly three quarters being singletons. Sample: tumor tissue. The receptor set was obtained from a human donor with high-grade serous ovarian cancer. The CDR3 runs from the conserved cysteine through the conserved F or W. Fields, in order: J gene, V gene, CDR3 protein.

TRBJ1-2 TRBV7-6 CASSPGSYGYTF
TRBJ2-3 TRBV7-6 CASSTFRNTQYF
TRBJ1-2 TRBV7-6 CASSPAGNGYTF
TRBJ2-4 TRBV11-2 CASSLDWTWTSGSTKNIQYF
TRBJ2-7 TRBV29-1 CSVGKAGGGDEQYF
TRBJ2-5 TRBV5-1 CASSLRTQLRTSRYQETQYF
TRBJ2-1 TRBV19 CASSEASQHNEQFF
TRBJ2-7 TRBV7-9 CASSSWGAHEQYF
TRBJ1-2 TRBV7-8 CASSHFRGYGYTF
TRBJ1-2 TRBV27 CASSSPGQVWGYTF
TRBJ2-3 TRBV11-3 CASSTISTDTQYF
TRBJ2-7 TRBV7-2 CASSPMAGVFYEQYF
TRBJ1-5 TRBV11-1 CASSLAGTGNQPQHF
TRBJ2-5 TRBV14 CASSQELAGWGETQYF
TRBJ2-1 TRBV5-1 CASSLGGFEQFF
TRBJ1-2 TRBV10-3 CAISEGEWGYTF
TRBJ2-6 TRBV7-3 CASSMSGGAGANVLTF
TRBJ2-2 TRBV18 CASSWAQGITGELFF
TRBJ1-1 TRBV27 CASSWAMNTEAFF
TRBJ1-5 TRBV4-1 CASSQDGGMGNQPQHF
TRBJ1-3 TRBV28 CASSFSSGNTIYF
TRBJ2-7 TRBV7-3 CASSPTLAGGNYEQYF
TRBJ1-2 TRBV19 CASSMAGQDGYTF
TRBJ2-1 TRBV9 CASGRVNEQFF
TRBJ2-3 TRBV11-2 CASSLYAGGGADTQYF
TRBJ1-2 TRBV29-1 CSVLWSNLHGHGYTF
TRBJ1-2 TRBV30 CAWSVLGSYGYTF
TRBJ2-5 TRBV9 CASSPWTAPQETQYF
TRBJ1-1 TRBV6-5 CASSYTTGEESEAFF
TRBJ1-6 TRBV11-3 CASSLDLTSPLHF
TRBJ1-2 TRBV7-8 CASSLGQRHYGYTF
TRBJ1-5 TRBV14 CASSRQGNNQPQHF
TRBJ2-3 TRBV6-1 CASSEVKAGVVHTQYF
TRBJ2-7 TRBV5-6 CASSPGLAGVGSYEQYF
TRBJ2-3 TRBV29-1 CSVGGLAGGPDTQYF
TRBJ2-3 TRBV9 CASSLTWGEFTDTQYF
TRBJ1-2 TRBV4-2 CASSQDMGTGSGGYTF
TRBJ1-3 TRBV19 CASSLDTISVAGNTIYF